Shown below are 22 T cell receptor beta chains from a single sample sequenced in a study of vaccination effects on CD4 cells after COVID-19. Once cultured for 9 to 11 days, the cells underwent separation to obtain CD4+ T cells. Participants got two doses of BNT162b2 or mRNA-1273 vaccine. Clones were read by immunoSEQ multiplex PCR, and TCRdb kept only the in-frame ones, dropping some. The sample lists about 57,000 clones, just under 80% occurring once. No antigen is known for these receptors. The material was CD4+ T cells from PBMCs cultured without peptide, obtained after COVID-19 vaccination. These receptors all stem from a human donor who received a COVID-19 vaccine.

This sequence joins TRBV3-1 (or the pseudogene TRBV3-2) and TRBJ2-3, with TRBD2 as a possible D gene (6 bases). The CDR3 is made up of 14 amino acids. The ends were cut back, 4 bases at V and 4 bases at J, with 12 bases in the middle. Germline CDR1 is LGHDT and CDR2 is YNNKEL (reference sequence). In nucleotides, the CDR3 is TGTGCCAGCAGCCCGTCGGCGGGACCAGATACGCAGTATTTT. This translates into CASSPSAGPDTQYF.

This clone came up a few times. The rearrangement uses TRBV25-1 and TRBJ2-7, with D maybe TRBD1 (6 bases). CDR1 and CDR2 (germline): MGHDK, SYGVNS. Trimming took off 4 bases at V and 3 bases at J, with 10 bases between the two ends. The CDR3 runs 13 residues. CDR3 nucleotides: TGTGCCAGCAGTGGATGGACAGTCTACGAGCAGTACTTC. Its translation: CASSGWTVYEQYF.

The chain joins TRBV7-2 to TRBJ2-5; D is ambiguous. Trimming shortened V by 3 bases and J by 6 bases, and 8 bases separated the two germline ends. There are 12 residues in the CDR3. Germline V gene sequence: CDR1 SGHTA, CDR2 FQGNSA. CDR3 protein: CASSLDLQTQYF. CDR3 DNA: TGTGCCAGCAGCTTGGACCTACAGACCCAGTACTTC.

This chain joins TRBV10-3 and TRBJ2-7; 10 nucleotides match TRBD2. Per germline, CDR1 ENHRY and CDR2 SYGVKD. J gave up 4 bases and V 10 bases, and 4 bases lay outside the gene matches. The CDR3 loop spans 12 amino acids. CDR3: CATVSGGYEQYF. The CDR3 DNA follows: TGTGCCACCGTTAGCGGGGGGTACGAGCAGTACTTC.

The V gene is TRBV5-1, the J gene TRBJ2-5, with 7 bases lining up with TRBD1. The V gene's germline CDR1 is SGHRS and CDR2 YFSETQ. The CDR3 sequence is 15 residues long. The trim removed 1 base at V and 2 bases at J, leaving 5 bases unmatched. CDR3 nucleotide sequence: TGCGCCAGCAGCTTGACCCCAGGGGGACAAGAGACCCAGTACTTC. It yields the protein CASSLTPGGQETQYF.

This clone has just one count. The rearrangement joins TRBV18 to TRBJ2-4; D may be TRBD1 (5 bases). This CDR3 has 17 residues. V was clipped by 2 bases and J by 5 bases, with 19 bases between them. The V gene's germline CDR1 is KGHSH and CDR2 LQKENI. CDR3: CASSPTPLTTGQNIQYF. The CDR3 nucleotides are TGTGCCAGCTCACCAACCCCGCTGACAACAGGTCAAAACATTCAGTACTTC.

This clone occurred a few times. The rearrangement links TRBV10-3 to TRBJ2-5, with 10 bases identical to TRBD1. CDR1 ENHRY and CDR2 SYGVKD come from the germline V gene. Losses at the gene ends were 4 bases for V and 7 bases for J; bases not matched to a gene: 6. The CDR3 has 14 residues. The CDR3 loop reads CAISATGGAGTQYF. The CDR3 DNA reads as TGTGCCATCAGTGCGACAGGGGGCGCGGGGACCCAGTACTTC.

The chain uses TRBV27 and TRBJ1-2; 11 positions match TRBD1. J was trimmed by 8 bases and V by 6 bases; bases with no gene match: 5. Germline V gene sequence: CDR1 MNHEY, CDR2 SMNVEV (reference sequence). The CDR3 is made up of 13 amino acids. In DNA, the CDR3 is TGTGCCAGCAGCGACGGGACAGGGGGAGGCTACACCTTC. It specifies CASSDGTGGGYTF.

This clone showed up just once. The chain combines TRBV7-6 with TRBJ2-2, with 10 bases fitting TRBD2. The CDR3 covers 17 residues. Germline-derived CDR1 and CDR2 are SGHVS and FNYEAQ. V shed 2 bases, J shed 6 bases, and the junction held 9 bases outside the gene matches. The CDR3 DNA follows: TGTGCCAGCAGCTTATCTGGTACTAGCGGGATTTCCGGGGAGCTGTTTTTT. The encoded protein is CASSLSGTSGISGELFF.

J is TRBJ2-3 and V is TRBV7-2, with D possibly called TRBD1 or TRBD2 (6 bases each). The CDR3 runs to 14 residues. CDR1 SGHTA and CDR2 FQGNSA come from the germline V gene. With 8 bases removed from V and 2 bases from J, the gap between germline ends came to 14 bases. CDR3 nucleotide sequence: TGTGCCAGCGCGCGGGACACTTCCACAGATACGCAGTATTTT. Its protein product is CASARDTSTDTQYF. Based on the CDR3 plus reference TRBV7-2 and TRBJ2-3, the full variable domain is GAGVSQSPSNKVTEKGKDVELRCDPISGHTALYWYRQSLGQGLEFLIYFQGNSAPDKSGLPSDRFSAERTGGSVSTLTIQRTQQEDSAVYLCASARDTSTDTQYFGPGTRLTVL.

The chain carries TRBV5-4 and TRBJ2-3; 7 bases line up with TRBD1. Germline V lookup: CDR1 SGHNT, CDR2 YYREEE (reference sequence). After removal of 4 bases from V and 4 bases from J, the junction contained 15 bases not matched to a gene. The CDR3 is made up of 17 amino acids. The DNA for the CDR3 is TGTGCCAGCAGCAAAGAGGGGCTCGGACAGGTCCCAGATACGCAGTATTTT. Translating gives CASSKEGLGQVPDTQYF.

The chain is built from TRBV7-8 and TRBJ1-2; unclear D gene. Trimming stripped 2 bases from V and 2 bases from J, with 12 bases between. Germline V gives CDR1 SGHVS, CDR2 FQNEAQ. CDR3 length equals 15 residues. CDR3 bases: TGTGCCAGCAGCTTACTCCCCGGTGGGAACTATGGCTACACCTTC. Protein: CASSLLPGGNYGYTF.

This clone was seen a few times. The chain couples TRBV3-1 (or the pseudogene TRBV3-2) to TRBJ1-2; the match to TRBD1 covers 12 bases. The V segment lost 3 bases and the J segment 3 bases; nucleotides outside the gene matches: 14. This CDR3 is 19 amino acids long. Germline-derived CDR1 and CDR2 are LGHDT and YNNKEL (reference sequence). CDR3 loop: CASSHYPSGTGGADYGYTF. The CDR3 DNA follows: TGTGCCAGCAGCCACTACCCCTCCGGGACAGGGGGCGCGGACTATGGCTACACCTTC.

This clone was detected only once. The V call is TRBV10-3, the J call TRBJ2-7; D could derive from TRBD1 or TRBD2 (5 bases each). Germline V gives CDR1 ENHRY, CDR2 SYGVKD. The CDR3 runs 14 residues. The V and J ends lost 3 bases and 0 bases respectively, with 9 bases between them. The CDR3 here is CAISDGTDSYEQYF. Here the CDR3 DNA reads TGTGCCATCAGTGATGGGACGGACTCCTACGAGCAGTACTTC.

The chain links TRBV5-1 to TRBJ2-2, with TRBD1 identical over 8 bases. Per germline, CDR1 SGHRS and CDR2 YFSETQ. After removal of 4 bases from V and 1 base from J, the junction contained 6 bases not matched to a gene. The length of the CDR3 is 16 residues. DNA for the CDR3: TGCGCCAGCAGCGCTCAGACAGGGGTGAACACCGGGGAGCTGTTTTTT. Amino acids: CASSAQTGVNTGELFF.

This clone showed up just once. The rearrangement joins TRBV6-1 to TRBJ2-4, with TRBD1 identical over 9 bases. The CDR3 has 17 amino acids. The V gene's germline CDR1 is MNHNS and CDR2 SASEGT. Losses at the gene ends were 3 bases for V and 6 bases for J; bases not matched to a gene: 12. CDR3 amino acids: CASSDTNRGRSGNIQYF. CDR3 nucleotides: TGTGCCAGCAGTGACACTAACAGGGGGCGCTCAGGAAACATTCAGTACTTC.

This clone was counted a few times. This rearrangement joins TRBV21-1 to TRBJ1-1; the D call TRBD1 from the table was never checked on the DNA. TRBV21-1 is described as a pseudogene. There are 16 residues in the CDR3. For the CDR3, the DNA is TGTGCCAGCAGGATGCCTAAGGGGGATCTGAACACTGAAGCTTTCTTT. Amino acid sequence: CASRMPKGDLNTEAFF.

The CDR3 nucleotides read TGTGCCAGCAGCGCTCAGGGGTCGGCCTATAATTCACCCCTCCACTTT. Protein sequence: CASSAQGSAYNSPLHF. This chain connects TRBV9 to TRBJ1-6; tentative D call: TRBD1 (6 bases). Germline loops: CDR1 SGDLS, CDR2 YYNGEE. The V end was cut by 3 bases, the J end by 2 bases, with 12 bases between. The CDR3 is made up of 16 amino acids.

The chain carries TRBV29-1 and TRBJ2-1; a weak D match, TRBD2 (5 bases). This CDR3 spans 11 amino acids. V lost 3 bases to trimming and J lost 12 bases, with 12 bases between them. The germline V gene has CDR1 SQVTM and CDR2 ANQGSEA. As DNA, the CDR3 is TGCAGCGTTGATGCGGGCAGCACGCAGTTCTTC. Protein sequence: CSVDAGSTQFF.

This clone came up once. V and J are TRBV19 and TRBJ2-2; no firm D call. Germline loops: CDR1 LNHDA, CDR2 SQIVND (reference sequence). V lost 4 bases and J 4 bases, leaving 4 bases between the germline ends. CDR3 length equals 12 residues. The chain's CDR3 is CASSKGTGELFF. The CDR3 DNA follows: TGTGCCAGTAGTAAGGGCACCGGGGAGCTGTTTTTT.

This chain links TRBV30 with TRBJ1-6, with 8 bases aligning to TRBD1. The CDR3 has 13 residues. Germline loops: CDR1 GTSNPN, CDR2 SVGIG (reference sequence). J was trimmed by 11 bases and V by 4 bases; bases with no gene match: 7. The CDR3 DNA reads as TGTGCCTGGACCCGACAGGGGAGGACACCCCTCCACTTT. Its protein product is CAWTRQGRTPLHF.

V gene TRBV4-3 combines with J gene TRBJ1-3; 8 nucleotides align to TRBD1. CDR1 is LGHNA, CDR2 YSLEER, per germline. The J segment lost 0 bases and the V segment lost 3 bases, leaving 4 bases of the junction unmatched. This CDR3 is 16 amino acids long. Here the CDR3 reads CASSQGQAISGNTIYF. The CDR3 nucleotides are TGCGCCAGCAGCCAGGGACAGGCGATCTCTGGAAACACCATATATTTT.